These T cell receptor beta chains were read from a single sample in a study of blood T cell repertoires in COVID-19. TCRdb keeps only in-frame clones here, not all; method: immunoSEQ multiplex PCR. The table shows under 300,000 clones, with around nine tenths occurring only once. The sample was peripheral blood. Every receptor here comes from a woman in her 70s with active or convalescent COVID-19. CDR3s leave out the opening cysteine and the closing phenylalanine or tryptophan.

V gene	J gene	CDR3 protein
TRBV9	TRBJ2-2	ASSVEGGRTGELF
TRBV6-2/TRBV6-3	TRBJ2-5	ASSYGVAGQETQY
TRBV5-1	TRBJ2-5	ASSLDFQETQY
TRBV2	TRBJ2-2	ASRDNLLMLF
TRBV6-5	TRBJ1-6	ASSYSDGKNSPLH
TRBV18	TRBJ1-1	ASSPAGQGSLAF
TRBV7-9	TRBJ1-1	ASSRWRGRMNTEAF
TRBV7-8	TRBJ1-2	ASSTGVGGYT
TRBV5-1	TRBJ1-1	ASRPSYRGGMNTEAF
TRBV5-1	TRBJ1-1	ASSLLVNTEAF
TRBV7-2	TRBJ2-5	ASSLLSAVRGTQY
TRBV7-2	TRBJ2-7	ASGPPGGSYEQY
TRBV25-1	TRBJ2-7	ATGGGGLYEQY
TRBV9	TRBJ1-2	ASSGGTVHGYT
TRBV27	TRBJ1-1	ASSSGHLNTEAF
TRBV6-2/TRBV6-3	TRBJ2-1	ASSYSTLLAGGSNEQF
TRBV6-5	TRBJ1-2	ASSYSVGVGYT
TRBV5-1	TRBJ1-1	ASTLLGENTEAF
TRBV6-6	TRBJ1-4	ASSLDGGGGKLF
TRBV19	TRBJ2-7	ASSYRGSGLY
TRBV6-5	TRBJ1-2	ASTAPGAGYT
TRBV24-1	TRBJ2-7	ATSDWDRAGEQY
TRBV5-1	TRBJ2-3	ASSLRTSGSTDTQY
TRBV19	TRBJ2-7	ASSIGPAYEQY
TRBV3-1/TRBV3-2	TRBJ1-5	ASSRIQGIQPQH
TRBV5-1	TRBJ1-2	ASTAGGASGYT
TRBV6-5	TRBJ1-1	ASTSELNTEAF
TRBV5-4	TRBJ1-5	ASSRGQGGNQPQH
TRBV4-3	TRBJ1-2	ASSQDDRGTFYGYT
TRBV29-1	TRBJ1-5	SVSDRASQPQH
TRBV19	TRBJ2-2	ASSEGDRYTGELF
TRBV24-1	TRBJ1-5	ATSDTSGTGASNQPQH
TRBV5-4	TRBJ2-3	ASSLVGGGDTQY
TRBV4-2	TRBJ1-2	ASSQDKPTYEYGYT
TRBV7-9	TRBJ1-2	ASSFGTSDYGYT
TRBV12-5	TRBJ2-2	ASGDLAGVLGELF